The 3 T cell receptor beta chains presented below share a single source sample, sequenced in a study of T-cell reconstitution after alpha-beta-depleted transplantation in children. It was with unique molecular identifiers that the TCRbeta library was prepared. TCRdb fed the PCR reads into MiXCR, producing one record per CDR3 protein. Of roughly 670,000 distinct CDR3 sequences in the sample, less than 15% are singletons; the top ten hold approximately 0.8%. This material consisted of PBMCs, taken before TCRalphabeta/CD19-depleted stem cell transplant. Receptors were obtained from a girl aged 2 to 10 with congenital amegakaryocytic thrombocytopenia, due to receive a stem cell transplant.

This clonotype was recorded a few times. The chain links TRBV24-1 to TRBJ2-7, with 8 bases fitting TRBD2. CDR3 length equals 15 residues. V dropped 5 bases and J dropped 2; count of bases not matched to a gene: 7. CDR1 is KGHDR and CDR2 is SFDVKD in the germline V gene. CDR3 nucleotide sequence: TGTGCCACCAGTGTAGGGAGCGGGAGTGCCTACGAGCAGTACTTC. Translated: CATSVGSGSAYEQYF.

This clonotype was seen more than once but under ten times. The chain is built from TRBV12-3 or TRBV12-4 and TRBJ2-1; D is ambiguous. V was pared by 3 bases and J by 15 bases, with 15 bases between. The CDR3 contains 12 residues. DNA of the CDR3: TGTGCCAGCAGTTTGGCACCCCAACTCCCGTTCTTC. Translation gives CASSLAPQLPFF.

This clonotype occurred many times. The rearrangement links TRBV29-1 to TRBJ1-2; D is unresolved. Trimming cost V 2 bases and J 5 bases, with 9 bases left between them. The CDR3 runs to 12 residues. CDR1 is SQVTM, CDR2 ANQGSEA, per germline. The CDR3 sequence is CSVETLGYGYTF. The CDR3 bases are TGCAGCGTTGAAACGCTGGGGTATGGCTACACCTTC.